What follows are 20 T cell receptor beta chains derived from one specimen sequenced in a study of OX40 agonist ivuxolimab in advanced cancers. The table came from immunoSEQ multiplex PCR; TCRdb's copy has only in-frame clones and leaves some out. Of about 54,000 clones listed, more than 85% are singletons. The material sequenced was CD4+ or CD8+ T cells sorted from blood, taken in a trial of the OX40 agonist ivuxolimab. The source of these receptors is an adult with an advanced solid tumor such as melanoma, head and neck, liver or kidney cancer.

The chain is built from TRBV7-8 and TRBJ2-1; D gene uncertain. The germline CDR1 and CDR2 sequences are SGHVS and FQNEAQ. V lost 7 bases to trimming and J lost 5 bases, with 9 bases between them. The CDR3 length is 12 residues. The CDR3 region is CASIPPDNEQFF. The CDR3 region has the DNA TGTGCCAGCATCCCCCCGGACAATGAGCAGTTCTTC.

This clone was detected once. The rearrangement links TRBV9 to TRBJ2-1; possibly TRBD2 for D (5 bases). Germline loops: CDR1 SGDLS, CDR2 YYNGEE. This CDR3 comprises 13 residues. The ends were cut back, 6 bases at V and 7 bases at J, with 14 bases in the middle. The CDR3 DNA is TGTGCCAGCAACCAGCCTGGGGAGAATGAGCAGTTCTTC. It yields the protein CASNQPGENEQFF. The whole variable domain, filled in from reference TRBV9 and TRBJ2-1, reads DSGVTQTPKHLITATGQRVTLRCSPRSGDLSVYWYQQSLDQGLQFLIQYYNGEERAKGNILERFSAQQFPDLHSELNLSSLELGDSALYFCASNQPGENEQFFGPGTRLTVL.

The chain combines TRBV13 with TRBJ2-3; D is tentatively TRBD1 or TRBD2 (5 bases each). The CDR3 totals 14 residues. The V and J ends lost 5 bases and 6 bases respectively, with 15 bases between them. Germline loops: CDR1 PRHDT, CDR2 FYEKMQ (reference sequence). The CDR3 DNA reads TGTGCCAGCAGCCCCGAGGGGCGGTTGGATACGCAGTATTTT. As protein: CASSPEGRLDTQYF. Full variable domain (missing parts from reference TRBV13 and TRBJ2-3): AAGVIQSPRHLIKEKRETATLKCYPIPRHDTVYWYQQGPGQDPQFLISFYEKMQSDKGSIPDRFSAQQFSDYHSELNMSSLELGDSALYFCASSPEGRLDTQYFGPGTRLTVL.

The chain combines TRBV5-4 with TRBJ2-7; D is perhaps TRBD1 or TRBD2 (6 bases each). This CDR3 has 15 amino acids. CDR1 is SGHNT, CDR2 YYREEE, per germline (reference sequence). V was clipped by 3 bases and J by 3 bases, with 16 bases between them. The CDR3 bases are TGTGCCAGCAGCTCGGGGGCGGACAGTAACTACGAGCAGTACTTC. Translation: CASSSGADSNYEQYF.

The gene calls are TRBV5-8 and TRBJ2-2; no definite D call. The V gene lost 0 bases and the J gene lost 3 bases, with 9 bases spanning the gap. CDR3 length: 15 residues. CDR1 is SGHTS and CDR2 is YDEGEE in the germline V gene. The CDR3 coding sequence is TGTGCCAGCAGCTTGGAAGGCTTGTACACCGGGGAGCTGTTTTTT. Translated: CASSLEGLYTGELFF.

The chain recombines TRBV6-6 with TRBJ1-3, with 9 bases fitting TRBD1. CDR1 and CDR2 from the germline V gene are MNHNY and SVGAGI (reference sequence). The CDR3 has 14 amino acids. Unmatched junction bases numbered 8, after V lost 7 bases and J lost 7 bases. This CDR3 is CASTPLGTGNTIYF. The CDR3 region has the DNA TGTGCCAGCACCCCGCTAGGGACAGGGAACACCATATATTTT.

The chain uses TRBV19 and TRBJ2-1; TRBD2 agrees at 8 bases. The CDR3 sequence is 15 residues long. V gave up 7 bases and J gave up 1 base; unmatched junction bases: 6. The germline CDR1 and CDR2 sequences are LNHDA and SQIVND (reference sequence). CDR3 nucleotides: TGTGCCAGTACTCCATTAGCGGGGTCCTACAATGAGCAGTTCTTC. Protein sequence: CASTPLAGSYNEQFF.

The V and J genes are TRBV7-8 and TRBJ2-7; D is ambiguous. The ends were cut back, 1 base at V and 6 bases at J, with 10 bases in the middle. Per germline, CDR1 SGHVS and CDR2 FQNEAQ. There are 13 residues in the CDR3. CDR3 nucleotides: TGTGCCAGCAGCTTAGGCGGATCTGGCGAGCAGTACTTC. Protein product: CASSLGGSGEQYF.

Details on this clone: Relative to the germline gene, one junction end is altered; a read error may explain this. V gene TRBV7-7 combines with J gene TRBJ2-5; tentatively, D is TRBD1 or TRBD2 (5 bases each). Looked up from germline, CDR1 is SSHAT and CDR2 is FNYEAQ (reference sequence). CDR3 size: 18 residues. The CDR3: CASSLFGAEERGGETQYF. The CDR3 DNA is TGTGCTAGCAGCTTATTCGGGGCCGAAGAGAGGGGCGGAGAGACCCAGTACTTC.

This CDR3 reads CASSFTGMGVTEAFF. The CDR3 bases are TGTGCCAGCAGCTTCACGGGAATGGGGGTCACTGAAGCTTTCTTT. The rearrangement links TRBV7-9 to TRBJ1-1, with D possibly matching TRBD1 (5 bases). The CDR3 consists of 15 residues. Germline V gene sequence: CDR1 SEHNR, CDR2 FQNEAQ (reference sequence). With 3 bases removed from V and 4 bases from J, the gap between germline ends came to 15 bases.

The chain joins TRBV27 to TRBJ2-1; the match to TRBD2 covers 7 bases. Germline CDR1 and CDR2: MNHEY and SMNVEV (reference sequence). This CDR3 comprises 14 residues. Trimming at V came to 6 bases and at J to 2 bases, leaving 4 bases not matched to a gene. CDR3 loop: CASRLLAPYNEQFF. The CDR3 DNA sequence: TGTGCCAGCAGGCTACTAGCGCCCTACAATGAGCAGTTCTTC.

The V gene is TRBV7-9, the J gene TRBJ1-2; a weak D match, TRBD1 (6 bases). Trimming left V 1 base short and J 4 bases short, with 10 bases between. The CDR3 spans 14 residues. Germline CDR1 reads SEHNR; CDR2 reads FQNEAQ (reference sequence). The CDR3: CASSLGTEIYGYTF. The CDR3 bases are TGTGCCAGCAGCTTAGGGACAGAGATCTATGGCTACACCTTC.

The chain joins TRBV4-3 to TRBJ2-2; D assignment may be TRBD1 or TRBD2 (5 bases each). The germline V gene has CDR1 LGHNA and CDR2 YSLEER. The germline V and J ends were trimmed by 0 bases and 5 bases, with 16 bases remaining between them. CDR3 length equals 17 residues. CDR3 DNA: TGCGCCAGCAGCCAAGACCGAGTGGGGCCGGGAACCGGGGAGCTGTTTTTT. It specifies CASSQDRVGPGTGELFF.

The chain links TRBV7-2 to TRBJ2-1; 8 nucleotides agree with TRBD2. The CDR3 runs 16 residues. Losses at the gene ends were 5 bases for V and 8 bases for J; bases not matched to a gene: 14. Per the germline V gene, CDR1 is SGHTA and CDR2 is FQGNSA. CDR3 loop: CASSTIPGGPRDEQFF. Here the CDR3 DNA reads TGTGCCAGCAGCACGATCCCGGGGGGGCCTCGGGATGAGCAGTTCTTC. Full variable domain (outside the CDR3, taken from reference TRBV7-2 and TRBJ2-1): GAGVSQSPSNKVTEKGKDVELRCDPISGHTALYWYRQSLGQGLEFLIYFQGNSAPDKSGLPSDRFSAERTGGSVSTLTIQRTQQEDSAVYLCASSTIPGGPRDEQFFGPGTRLTVL.

The chain uses TRBV5-4 and TRBJ2-2; no clear D. This CDR3 has 13 residues. Germline assignment: CDR1 SGHNT and CDR2 YYREEE (reference sequence). With 6 bases removed from V and 2 bases from J, the gap between germline ends came to 8 bases. CDR3 sequence (DNA): TGTGCCAGCACCCCACAAAACACCGGGGAGCTGTTTTTT. Translation: CASTPQNTGELFF.

The chain carries TRBV7-9 and TRBJ1-1; no firm D call. Trimming took 2 bases from V and 5 from J, leaving 6 bases between them. The CDR3 runs to 12 residues. Per germline, CDR1 SEHNR and CDR2 FQNEAQ (reference sequence). CDR3 bases: TGTGCCAGCAGCTTAATGGGGACTGAAGCTTTCTTT. This sequence encodes CASSLMGTEAFF.

V is TRBV2 and J is TRBJ2-1; D is unclear. Germline CDR1 is SNHLY and CDR2 is FYNNEI. The CDR3 is 10 amino acids. The ends were cut back, 3 bases at V and 6 bases at J, with 0 bases in the middle. The CDR3 region has the DNA TGTGCCAGCAGTGACAATGAGCAGTTCTTC. Residues: CASSDNEQFF.

The chain is built from TRBV11-2 and TRBJ2-7; D ambiguous. The germline CDR1 and CDR2 sequences are SGHAT and FQNNGV. Trimming took 5 bases from V and 2 from J, leaving 13 bases between them. The CDR3 consists of 14 residues. The CDR3 protein is CASSLSPTPYEQYF. CDR3 DNA: TGTGCCAGCAGCCTAAGTCCGACACCCTACGAGCAGTACTTC.

The V call is TRBV7-9, the J call TRBJ2-7; tentatively, D is TRBD1 (6 bases). Germline values: CDR1 SEHNR, CDR2 FQNEAQ (reference sequence). V lost 6 bases and J lost 4, with 10 bases in between. The CDR3 loop spans 12 amino acids. DNA of the CDR3: TGTGCCAGCAGTTCAGGGGTATACGAGCAGTACTTC. Its protein is CASSSGVYEQYF.

This rearrangement joins TRBV2 to TRBJ2-2, with D perhaps given as TRBD1 or TRBD2 (6 bases each). The ends were cut back, 8 bases at V and 7 bases at J, with 11 bases in the middle. This CDR3 contains 12 residues. Germline V gene sequence: CDR1 SNHLY, CDR2 FYNNEI. The CDR3 sequence: CASSGEVGELFF. In nucleotides, the CDR3 is TGTGCCAGCTCAGGGGAGGTCGGGGAGCTGTTTTTT.